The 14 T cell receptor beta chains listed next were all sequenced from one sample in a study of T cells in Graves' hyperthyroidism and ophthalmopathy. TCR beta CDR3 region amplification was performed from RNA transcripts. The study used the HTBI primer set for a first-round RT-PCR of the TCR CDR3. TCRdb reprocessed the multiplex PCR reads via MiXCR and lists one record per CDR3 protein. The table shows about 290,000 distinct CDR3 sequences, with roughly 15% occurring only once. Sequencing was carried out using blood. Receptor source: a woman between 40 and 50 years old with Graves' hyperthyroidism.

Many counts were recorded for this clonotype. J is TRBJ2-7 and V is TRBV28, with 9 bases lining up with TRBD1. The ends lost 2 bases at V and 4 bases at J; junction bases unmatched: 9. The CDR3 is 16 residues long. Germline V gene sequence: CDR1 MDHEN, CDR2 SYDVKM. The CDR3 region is CASSLPTGGDSYEQYF. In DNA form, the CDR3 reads TGTGCCAGCAGTTTACCCACAGGGGGCGATTCGTACGAGCAGTACTTC.

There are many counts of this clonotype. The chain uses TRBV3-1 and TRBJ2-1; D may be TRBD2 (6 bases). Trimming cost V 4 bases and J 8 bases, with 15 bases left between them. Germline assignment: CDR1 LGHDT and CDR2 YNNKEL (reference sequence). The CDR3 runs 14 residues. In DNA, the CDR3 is TGTGCCAGCAGCCCAGGCGGGACGTGGGATGAGCAGTTCTTC. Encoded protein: CASSPGGTWDEQFF.

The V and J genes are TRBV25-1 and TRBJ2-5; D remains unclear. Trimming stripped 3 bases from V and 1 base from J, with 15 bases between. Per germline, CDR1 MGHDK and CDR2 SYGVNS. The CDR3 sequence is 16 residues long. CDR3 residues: CASSESGRFLQETQYF. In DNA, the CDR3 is TGTGCCAGCAGTGAGTCTGGGCGGTTTCTCCAAGAGACCCAGTACTTC.

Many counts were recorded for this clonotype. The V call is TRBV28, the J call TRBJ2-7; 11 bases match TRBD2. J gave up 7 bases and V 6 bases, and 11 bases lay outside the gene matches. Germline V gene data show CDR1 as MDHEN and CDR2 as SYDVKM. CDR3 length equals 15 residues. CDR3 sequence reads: CASSLAGGPSREQYF. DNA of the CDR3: TGTGCCAGCAGCTTAGCGGGAGGGCCGTCGAGGGAGCAGTACTTC.

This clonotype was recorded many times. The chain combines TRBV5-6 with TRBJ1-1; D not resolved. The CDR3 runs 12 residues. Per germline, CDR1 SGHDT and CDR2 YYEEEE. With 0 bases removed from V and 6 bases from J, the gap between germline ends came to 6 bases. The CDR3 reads CASSLGEAEAFF. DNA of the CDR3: TGTGCCAGCAGCTTGGGGGAAGCTGAAGCTTTCTTT.

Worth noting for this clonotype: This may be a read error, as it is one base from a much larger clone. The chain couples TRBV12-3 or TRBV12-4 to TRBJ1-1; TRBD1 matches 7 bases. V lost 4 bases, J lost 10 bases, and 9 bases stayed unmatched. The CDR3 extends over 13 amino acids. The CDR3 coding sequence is TGTGCCAGCAGTTCTACCAACGCAGGGGGAGCTTTCTTT. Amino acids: CASSSTNAGGAFF.

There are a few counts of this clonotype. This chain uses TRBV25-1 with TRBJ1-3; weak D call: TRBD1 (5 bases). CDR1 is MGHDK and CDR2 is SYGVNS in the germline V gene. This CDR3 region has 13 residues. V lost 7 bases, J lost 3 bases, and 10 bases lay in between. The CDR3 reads CASNGGFGNTIYF. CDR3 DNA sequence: TGTGCCAGCAACGGGGGTTTTGGAAACACCATATATTTT.

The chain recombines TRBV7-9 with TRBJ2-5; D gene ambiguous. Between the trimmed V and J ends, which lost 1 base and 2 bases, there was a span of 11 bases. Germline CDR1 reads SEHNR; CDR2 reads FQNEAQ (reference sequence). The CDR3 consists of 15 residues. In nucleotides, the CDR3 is TGTGCCAGCAGCTTAGTCCCCCGGTTGCAAGAGACCCAGTACTTC. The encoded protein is CASSLVPRLQETQYF.

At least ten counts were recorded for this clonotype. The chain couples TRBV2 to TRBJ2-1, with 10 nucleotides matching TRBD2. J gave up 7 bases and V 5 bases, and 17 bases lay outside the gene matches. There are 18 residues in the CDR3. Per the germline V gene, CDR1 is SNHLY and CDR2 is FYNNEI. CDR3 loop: CASSQGLADFKGRNEQFF. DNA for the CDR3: TGTGCCAGCAGTCAAGGACTAGCGGACTTTAAGGGGAGGAATGAGCAGTTCTTC.

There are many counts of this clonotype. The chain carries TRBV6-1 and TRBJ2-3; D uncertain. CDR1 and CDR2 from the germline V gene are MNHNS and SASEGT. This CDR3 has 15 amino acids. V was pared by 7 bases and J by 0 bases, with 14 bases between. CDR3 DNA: TGTGCCAGCACCCCAGGTCTTCCAAGCACAGATACGCAGTATTTT. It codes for CASTPGLPSTDTQYF.

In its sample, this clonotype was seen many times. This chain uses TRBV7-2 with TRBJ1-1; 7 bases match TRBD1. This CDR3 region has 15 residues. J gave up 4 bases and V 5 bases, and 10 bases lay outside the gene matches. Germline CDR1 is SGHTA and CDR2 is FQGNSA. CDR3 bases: TGTGCCAGCAGCCCCCAGGGGGGGGTGCTCACTGAAGCTTTCTTT. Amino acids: CASSPQGGVLTEAFF.

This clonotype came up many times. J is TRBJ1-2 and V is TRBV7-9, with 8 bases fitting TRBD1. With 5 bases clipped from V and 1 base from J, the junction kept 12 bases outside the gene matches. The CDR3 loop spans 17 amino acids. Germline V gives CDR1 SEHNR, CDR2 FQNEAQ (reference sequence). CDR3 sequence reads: CASSLRQGPTVNYGYTF. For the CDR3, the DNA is TGTGCCAGCAGCCTTAGACAGGGGCCGACTGTTAACTATGGCTACACCTTC.

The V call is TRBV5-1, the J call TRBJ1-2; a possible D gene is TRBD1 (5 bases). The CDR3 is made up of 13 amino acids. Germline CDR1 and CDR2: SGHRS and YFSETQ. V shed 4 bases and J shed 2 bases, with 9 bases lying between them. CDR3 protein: CASSRDENYGYTF. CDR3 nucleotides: TGCGCCAGCAGCCGGGACGAGAACTATGGCTACACCTTC. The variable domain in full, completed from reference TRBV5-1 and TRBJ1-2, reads KAGVTQTPRYLIKTRGQQVTLSCSPISGHRSVSWYQQTPGQGLQFLFEYFSETQRNKGNFPGRFSGRQFSNSRSEMNVSTLELGDSALYLCASSRDENYGYTFGSGTRLTVV.

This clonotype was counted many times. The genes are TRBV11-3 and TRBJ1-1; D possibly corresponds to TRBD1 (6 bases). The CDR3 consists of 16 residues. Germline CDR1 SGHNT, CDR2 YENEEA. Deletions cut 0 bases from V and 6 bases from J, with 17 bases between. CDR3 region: CASSLEGGRETAEAFF. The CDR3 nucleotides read TGTGCCAGCAGCTTAGAGGGGGGCAGGGAAACGGCTGAAGCTTTCTTT.